This T cell receptor beta chain was sequenced for a study of lymphopenia after photon versus proton radiotherapy (dated by TCRdb to 2018 to 2020). Notes on the research overall: Photon and proton radiation therapy were compared by the study for their immunological effects in patients with gastrointestinal tumors who developed high-grade lymphopenia. A cohort of around 21 patients with gastrointestinal tumors who received either photon or proton therapy and subsequently developed lymphopenia was included. The study was designed to characterize how the impact on the immune system differs between the two radiation modalities.

There are 17 amino acids in the CDR3, from cysteine to phenylalanine inclusive. This entry keeps only the CDR3 DNA: 51 bases, framed from base 1. Here V drops 0 bases and J drops 7 bases, and the junction holds 7 bases not matched to any gene. Reading the germline V gene gives CDR1 MGHRA and CDR2 YSYEKL. Comment on this clone: The clone's antigen remains unknown. Base qualities are not at hand, and no much larger clone is one base apart.

Results and caveats for the whole study, not just this receptor: The survival association was examined only in patients who died, and the authors described better survival with proton therapy as a possibility, not as a demonstrated result. During treatment, patients who received proton therapy stayed relatively stable, whereas patients who received photon therapy lost naive T cells and TCR diversity and gained effector/memory populations. After the lymphocyte count nadir, oligoclonal expansion, especially of CD8+ Temra cells, was observed in photon-treated repertoires, and the drop in diversity was driven by this expansion. Across the cohort, an inverse correlation was found between a larger post-nadir drop in TCR diversity and overall survival time among patients who died.

To prepare the library, the immunoSEQ multiplex PCR assay was applied. Deep sequencing of rearranged TCR beta loci, alongside multiparametric flow cytometry, was used to profile T cell repertoires. In TCRdb, the immuneACCESS table is reduced to in-frame sequences with V and J assigned. These tables do not hold every clone; where another copy was compared, an unresolved V gene accounts for under half, and the others remain unexplained. For this sample there are about 50,000 clones; around 90% appear just once. The ten largest clones take up more than 15% of the sample. Specimen: peripheral blood, collected from a patient treated with photon-based radiotherapy. The TCR originated in a woman aged 40-49 years with cholangiocarcinoma. The chain employs TRBV4-1 and TRBJ1-6, with 9 central nucleotides matching TRBD1. The DNA sequence reads TGCGCCAGCAGCCAAGATCAAACAGGGGGCACAAATTCACCCCTCCACTTT. Its translation reads: CASSQDQTGGTNSPLHF.